These 24 T cell receptor beta chains were all obtained from the same sample, sequenced in a study of T-cell memory formation after mild COVID-19. TCRdb passed the 5' RACE reads through MiXCR, listing each CDR3 protein once. The data show about 140,000 distinct CDR3 sequences, with more than 13% seen just once and about 27% held by the top ten. Sequencing was carried out using PBMCs or a T cell subset sorted from them (not recorded which). These receptors were obtained from an adult woman who had mild COVID-19 (a few samples of this study predate the infection). Cell type and time point are not known.

This chain joins TRBV4-1 and TRBJ2-2; 7 nucleotides align to TRBD2. The V gene's germline CDR1 is MGHRA and CDR2 YSYEKL. Trimming removed 11 bases from V and 2 bases from J; junction bases left unmatched: 11. CDR3 length equals 15 residues. The CDR3 nucleotides are TGCGCCTCCGGGGAGGGGCCATCTAACACCGGGGAGCTGTTTTTT. As protein: CASGEGPSNTGELFF.

This rearrangement joins TRBV4-1 to TRBJ1-2; 7 nucleotides align to TRBD1. Looked up from germline, CDR1 is MGHRA and CDR2 is YSYEKL. Unmatched junction bases numbered 21, after V lost 3 bases and J lost 2 bases. This CDR3 spans 20 amino acids. The CDR3 bases are TGCGCCAGCAGCCAGGATATTCGATCCGCAGGGGGGGACACCAACTATGGCTACACCTTC. This translates into CASSQDIRSAGGDTNYGYTF.

In its sample, this clonotype was seen a few times. The chain has TRBV4-3 and TRBJ2-3; D is unclear. The length of the CDR3 is 15 residues. Trimming removed 0 bases from V and 3 bases from J, with 10 bases in between. CDR1 and CDR2 (germline): LGHNA, YSLEER. CDR3 sequence: CASSQDFLVTDTQYF. The CDR3 DNA is TGCGCCAGCAGCCAAGATTTCCTAGTAACAGATACGCAGTATTTT.

This chain uses TRBV4-3 with TRBJ2-1; 7 nucleotides line up with TRBD2. V gave up 0 bases and J gave up 8 bases; unmatched junction bases: 7. Germline V gene sequence: CDR1 LGHNA, CDR2 YSLEER. The length of the CDR3 is 15 residues. DNA of the CDR3: TGCGCCAGCAGCCAAGATCGGGGACTATTGTATGAGCAGTTCTTC. Protein: CASSQDRGLLYEQFF.

This clonotype was seen only a few times. The J gene is TRBJ2-7, the V gene TRBV20-1, with 10 nucleotides matching TRBD1. This CDR3 has 13 amino acids. Germline V gene data show CDR1 as DFQATT and CDR2 as SNEGSKA (reference sequence). V dropped 6 bases and J dropped 3; count of bases not matched to a gene: 5. CDR3 sequence: CSARTGGGYEQYF. The CDR3 DNA reads as TGCAGTGCGCGGACAGGGGGTGGCTACGAGCAGTACTTC.

The chain employs TRBV29-1 and TRBJ2-3; 9 positions agree with TRBD2. Trimming removed 7 bases from V and 4 bases from J; junction bases left unmatched: 3. Germline V gene lookup returns CDR1 SQVTM and CDR2 ANQGSEA. The CDR3 loop spans 12 amino acids. The DNA of the CDR3 is TGCAGCGAGCGGGGGGAGGCAGATACGCAGTATTTT. This codes for CSERGEADTQYF.

This clonotype was counted many times. J is TRBJ1-4 and V is TRBV15; a possible D gene is TRBD1 (6 bases). Per the germline V gene, CDR1 is LNHNV and CDR2 is YYDKDF (reference sequence). The CDR3 spans 14 residues. Trimming took off 3 bases at V and 7 bases at J, with 12 bases between the two ends. CDR3 bases: TGTGCCACCAGCAGGATACAGGGACGTGAAAAACTGTTTTTT. This gives the protein CATSRIQGREKLFF.

As regards this clonotype: Its ends do not fully match the called genes, so a read error is possible. The chain employs TRBV7-9 and TRBJ2-7; possible D gene TRBD1, 6 bases. This CDR3 contains 15 residues. The germline V gene has CDR1 SEHNR and CDR2 FQNEAQ (reference sequence). The CDR3 sequence: CASSLSRTERGHRSF. CDR3 DNA: TGTGCCAGCAGCTTAAGTCGGACAGAGAGAGGTCACAGGAGTTTC.

CDR3 nucleotides: TGCGCCAGCAGCCAAGTACATGGGCGGTCCGGGGAGCTGTTTTTT. This encodes CASSQVHGRSGELFF. This chain joins TRBV4-1 and TRBJ2-2, with D unresolved. The CDR3 consists of 15 residues. The germline V gene encodes CDR1 MGHRA and CDR2 YSYEKL. Between the trimmed V and J ends, which lost 1 base and 6 bases, there was a span of 12 bases.

A few counts support this clonotype. The chain has TRBV5-1 and TRBJ1-2; a weak D match, TRBD1 (5 bases). This CDR3 region has 15 residues. CDR1 is SGHRS, CDR2 YFSETQ, per germline. V lost 0 bases and J 2 bases, leaving 11 bases between the germline ends. CDR3: CASSLETASNYGYTF. In DNA form, the CDR3 reads TGCGCCAGCAGCTTGGAGACAGCTTCCAACTATGGCTACACCTTC. Full variable domain (outside the CDR3, taken from reference TRBV5-1 and TRBJ1-2): KAGVTQTPRYLIKTRGQQVTLSCSPISGHRSVSWYQQTPGQGLQFLFEYFSETQRNKGNFPGRFSGRQFSNSRSEMNVSTLELGDSALYLCASSLETASNYGYTFGSGTRLTVV.

This rearrangement joins TRBV5-4 to TRBJ1-1; 10 bases agree with TRBD1. The CDR3 consists of 14 residues. CDR1 SGHNT and CDR2 YYREEE come from the germline V gene (reference sequence). The ends lost 4 bases at V and 3 bases at J; junction bases unmatched: 3. The CDR3 nucleotides read TGTGCCAGCAGCCGCGGACAGGGGGACACTGAAGCTTTCTTT. Its translation: CASSRGQGDTEAFF.

The gene calls are TRBV7-9 and TRBJ2-5; possible D gene TRBD1, 5 bases. The CDR3 contains 15 residues. V was pared by 4 bases and J by 3 bases, with 15 bases between. Per germline, CDR1 SEHNR and CDR2 FQNEAQ (reference sequence). The CDR3 region has the DNA TGTGCCAGCAGCTCGGACCGGACAAACGAAGAGACCCAGTACTTC. Amino acids: CASSSDRTNEETQYF. Full variable domain (missing parts from reference TRBV7-9 and TRBJ2-5): DTGVSQNPRHKITKRGQNVTFRCDPISEHNRLYWYRQTLGQGPEFLTYFQNEAQLEKSRLLSDRFSAERPKGSFSTLEIQRTEQGDSAMYLCASSSDRTNEETQYFGPGTRLLVL.

This clonotype came up a few times. The CDR3, as DNA: TGTGCCAGCAGCTCCCTCGGGACTGATTACAATGAGCAGTTCTTC. Translation: CASSSLGTDYNEQFF. The chain employs TRBV7-6 and TRBJ2-1, with a possible D match to TRBD2 (6 bases). V lost 4 bases, J lost 4 bases, and 14 bases lay in between. The germline V gene has CDR1 SGHVS and CDR2 FNYEAQ. This CDR3 is built from 15 residues.

The V and J genes are TRBV29-1 and TRBJ2-1; 11 bases fit TRBD2. The trim removed 3 bases at V and 4 bases at J, leaving 5 bases unmatched. The CDR3 consists of 15 residues. Germline assignment: CDR1 SQVTM and CDR2 ANQGSEA. The CDR3 here is CSVEGTSGIYNEQFF. The CDR3 DNA reads as TGCAGCGTTGAGGGGACTAGCGGAATATACAATGAGCAGTTCTTC.

CDR3 DNA sequence: TGCGCCAGCAGCCCCCAATCTACCGGGGAGCTGTTTTTT. Translated: CASSPQSTGELFF. This chain uses TRBV4-1 with TRBJ2-2; D is uncertain. The CDR3 consists of 13 residues. Trimming took 4 bases from V and 5 from J, leaving 8 bases between them. CDR1 and CDR2 (germline): MGHRA, YSYEKL.

This clonotype showed up just once. This sequence joins TRBV12-5 and TRBJ2-1; D not resolved. This CDR3 contains 12 residues. CDR1 and CDR2 from the germline V gene are LGHNT and FRNRAP. V gave up 5 bases and J gave up 6 bases, with 8 bases separating them. The CDR3 loop reads CASGLPSNEQFF. Here the CDR3 DNA reads TGTGCTAGTGGTCTCCCCAGCAATGAGCAGTTCTTC.

This clonotype was counted only a few times. The CDR3 reads CASSQEEGLGTGELFF. The CDR3 DNA reads TGTGCCAGCAGCCAAGAGGAGGGGCTAGGAACCGGGGAGCTGTTTTTT. This chain links TRBV4-2 with TRBJ2-2, with a possible D match to TRBD2 (6 bases). CDR1 and CDR2 from the germline V gene are LGHNA and YNFKEQ. Between the trimmed V and J ends, which lost 0 bases and 5 bases, there was a span of 13 bases. The CDR3 sequence is 16 residues long.

This clonotype was seen a handful of times. V usage is TRBV29-1 and J usage is TRBJ2-2; D is uncertain. Trimming pared 7 bases from V and 4 bases from J, leaving 10 bases between. Germline CDR1 and CDR2: SQVTM and ANQGSEA. The CDR3 contains 12 residues. The CDR3 sequence: CSALIFTGELFF. In nucleotides, the CDR3 is TGCAGCGCTCTGATATTCACCGGGGAGCTGTTTTTT.

This clonotype has ten or more counts. The V call is TRBV6-4, the J call TRBJ2-1; 8 bases agree with TRBD1. The V gene's germline CDR1 is MRHNA and CDR2 SNTAGT. The CDR3 is 13 residues long. J lost 8 bases, V lost 4 bases, and 4 bases had no gene match. CDR3 nucleotides: TGTGCCAGCAGTGTCGGACAGGGATATGAGCAGTTCTTC. It encodes CASSVGQGYEQFF.

By share of the sample, this clonotype is medium-sized (0.01 to 0.1%). The V and J genes are TRBV10-3 and TRBJ2-5; 8 bases match TRBD2. Germline-derived CDR1 and CDR2 are ENHRY and SYGVKD. V lost 10 bases to trimming and J lost 4 bases; unmatched junction nucleotides: 17. The CDR3 loop spans 16 amino acids. CDR3 in amino acids: CATVGGVAGTGETQYF. CDR3 sequence (DNA): TGTGCCACCGTAGGTGGGGTAGCGGGAACCGGAGAGACCCAGTACTTC.

This sequence joins TRBV5-1 and TRBJ2-7, with 9 bases identical to TRBD2. The J segment lost 2 bases and the V segment lost 4 bases, leaving 10 bases of the junction unmatched. This CDR3 comprises 16 residues. Germline-derived CDR1 and CDR2 are SGHRS and YFSETQ. The CDR3 region has the DNA TGCGCCAGCAGCCCCCTCGCGGGGGGGCGGACCTACGAGCAGTACTTC. Translation gives CASSPLAGGRTYEQYF.

The V and J genes are TRBV3-1 and TRBJ2-1, with a tentative D call TRBD1 (5 bases). CDR3 length: 15 residues. The germline V gene has CDR1 LGHDT and CDR2 YNNKEL (reference sequence). Deletions cut 7 bases from V and 8 bases from J, with 21 bases between. DNA for the CDR3: TGTGCCAGCACCCTTTATAAGGGGCGCAATGATGAGCAGTTCTTC. Translated: CASTLYKGRNDEQFF.

This clonotype was recorded at least ten times. This rearrangement joins TRBV5-1 to TRBJ2-3; D remains unclear. V was cut by 7 bases and J by 4 bases, with 4 bases left in between. CDR3 length equals 10 residues. Germline assignment: CDR1 SGHRS and CDR2 YFSETQ. CDR3 protein: CASLPDTQYF. The CDR3 DNA reads as TGCGCCAGCCTTCCAGATACGCAGTATTTT.

The chain uses TRBV7-8 and TRBJ1-4; D may be TRBD1 (6 bases). V lost 1 base and J lost 7, with 10 bases in between. The germline V gene encodes CDR1 SGHVS and CDR2 FQNEAQ. The CDR3 has 14 amino acids. CDR3 nucleotides: TGTGCCAGCAGCTTAGAACAGGGAGGTGAAAAACTGTTTTTT. Translated: CASSLEQGGEKLFF.